The 12 T cell receptor beta chains reported below all come from one sample, sequenced in a study of T cell repertoires in cytomegalovirus infection. TCRdb recomputed calls from the reads with MiXCR, one row per CDR3 protein. The sample lists hundreds of thousands of distinct CDR3 sequences; approximately 24% were seen once. The sequencing sample was made of CD8+ T cells from PBMCs. Receptor source: a human donor in good health (CMV status not recorded). Some clones in this sample may be carry-over from other donors' samples.

The chain joins TRBV6-5 to TRBJ2-1; 7 nucleotides align to TRBD1. Trimming at V came to 0 bases and at J to 7 bases, leaving 9 bases not matched to a gene. The CDR3 has 16 residues. Per the germline V gene, CDR1 is MNHEY and CDR2 is SVGAGI. CDR3 bases: TGTGCCAGCAGTTACTCAAGAACAGGGGTTAAAAATGAGCAGTTCTTC. Protein: CASSYSRTGVKNEQFF.

This clonotype showed up many times. The genes are TRBV13 and TRBJ1-5; weak D call: TRBD1 (5 bases). Per the germline V gene, CDR1 is PRHDT and CDR2 is FYEKMQ (reference sequence). Trimming took off 5 bases at V and 0 bases at J, with 11 bases between the two ends. This CDR3 has 15 residues. The CDR3 reads CASSLGRNSNQPQHF. The CDR3 DNA follows: TGTGCCAGCAGCCTGGGACGAAATAGCAATCAGCCCCAGCATTTT.

The V gene is TRBV9, the J gene TRBJ2-1; either TRBD1 or TRBD2 may supply D (5 bases each). Germline V gene sequence: CDR1 SGDLS, CDR2 YYNGEE. Trimming took off 1 base at V and 10 bases at J, with 15 bases between the two ends. The CDR3 extends over 14 amino acids. The CDR3 loop reads CASSVSLGDHEQFF. CDR3 coding DNA: TGTGCCAGCAGCGTATCATTGGGGGACCACGAGCAGTTCTTC.

This clonotype has at least ten counts. The rearrangement links TRBV28 to TRBJ2-7, with no clear D. This CDR3 has 13 amino acids. Germline loops: CDR1 MDHEN, CDR2 SYDVKM. Trimming cost V 7 bases and J 6 bases, with 16 bases left between them. The DNA of the CDR3 is TGTGCCAGCAAAAAGGTAGGAGCGACCGAGCAGTACGTC. Its protein is CASKKVGATEQYV.

This clonotype was counted between two and nine times. The gene calls are TRBV18 and TRBJ1-3; D remains unclear. This CDR3 has 16 residues. Trimming cost V 0 bases and J 2 bases, with 11 bases left between them. In germline, CDR1 is KGHSH, CDR2 LQKENI. The chain's CDR3 is CASSPPVGLTGNTIYF. The CDR3 DNA reads TGTGCCAGCTCACCACCGGTGGGGTTGACTGGAAACACCATATATTTT. The variable domain in full, with the rest retrieved from reference TRBV18 and TRBJ1-3, is NAGVMQNPRHLVRRRGQEARLRCSPMKGHSHVYWYRQLPEEGLKFMVYLQKENIIDESGMPKERFSAEFPKEGPSILRIQQVVRGDSAAYFCASSPPVGLTGNTIYFGEGSWLTVV.

In its sample, this clonotype was seen a few times. CDR3 DNA sequence: TGCAGTGCTAGGGGGACAGGGGTTTCACCCCTCCACTTT. Translated, it gives CSARGTGVSPLHF. J is TRBJ1-6 and V is TRBV20-1, with 10 bases that match TRBD1. V was clipped by 3 bases and J by 9 bases; unmatched bases: 2. Germline CDR1 and CDR2: DFQATT and SNEGSKA (reference sequence). This CDR3 is 13 amino acids long.

This clonotype was counted between two and nine times. V is TRBV14 and J is TRBJ2-2; 9 bases are a match to TRBD1. The length of the CDR3 is 15 residues. Trimming at V came to 4 bases and at J to 4 bases, leaving 4 bases not matched to a gene. Germline V CDR1 and CDR2: SGHDN, FVKESK. CDR3: CASSLRTGVTGELFF. In DNA form, the CDR3 reads TGTGCCAGCAGCCTTCGGACAGGGGTCACCGGGGAGCTGTTTTTT.

The chain employs TRBV28 and TRBJ1-5; maybe TRBD1 (5 bases). The CDR3 covers 16 residues. V was shortened by 3 bases and J by 1 base, with 13 bases between the two germline ends. Germline V gene sequence: CDR1 MDHEN, CDR2 SYDVKM. This CDR3 reads CASSFRRGLSNQPQHF. CDR3 bases: TGTGCCAGCAGTTTTAGGAGGGGCCTGAGCAATCAGCCCCAGCATTTT.

The V call is TRBV9, the J call TRBJ1-2; the D is unclear. CDR3 length: 12 amino acids. Germline loops: CDR1 SGDLS, CDR2 YYNGEE. Trimming stripped 7 bases from V and 5 bases from J, with 12 bases between. The CDR3 DNA reads as TGTGCCAGCTTCCAGCGGCCATATGGCTACACCTTC. This gives the protein CASFQRPYGYTF.

About this clonotype itself: A much larger clone lies a single base off, so this may be a read error. V gene TRBV2 combines with J gene TRBJ1-4; D possibly corresponds to TRBD1 (5 bases). V was trimmed by 10 bases and J by 0 bases, leaving 18 bases between them. Germline CDR1 is SNHLY and CDR2 is FYNNEI. CDR3 size: 16 residues. CDR3 loop: CANRRPYRTTNEKLFF. The CDR3 nucleotides read TGTGCCAACAGAAGGCCTTACAGGACAACTAATGAAAAACTGTTTTTT.

This clonotype was detected ten times or more. The chain combines TRBV7-2 with TRBJ1-4; TRBD1 matches at 8 bases. CDR3 length equals 14 residues. J lost 7 bases, V lost 5 bases, and 6 bases had no gene match. Germline-derived CDR1 and CDR2 are SGHTA and FQGNSA. The CDR3 DNA follows: TGTGCCAGCAGCCCTCAGGGGGCGCCTGAAAAACTGTTTTTT. It translates to CASSPQGAPEKLFF.

The V and J genes are TRBV7-9 and TRBJ2-6; no clear D. From germline, CDR1 is SEHNR and CDR2 FQNEAQ (reference sequence). The CDR3 contains 14 residues. V was trimmed by 11 bases and J by 0 bases, leaving 11 bases between them. CDR3 nucleotides: TGTGCCGGCCAGGTTCTCTCTGGGGCCAACGTCCTGACTTTC. It codes for CAGQVLSGANVLTF. The full variable domain, rest sourced from reference TRBV7-9 and TRBJ2-6, is DTGVSQNPRHKITKRGQNVTFRCDPISEHNRLYWYRQTLGQGPEFLTYFQNEAQLEKSRLLSDRFSAERPKGSFSTLEIQRTEQGDSAMYLCAGQVLSGANVLTFGAGSRLTVL.